This T cell receptor beta chain was recovered during a study of blood T cell repertoires in COVID-19. Original processing methods: Estimation of nucleated cell counts was performed using reference gene primer amplification. Assay used: immunoSEQ multiplex PCR; TCRdb lists only in-frame clones, some missing. D and trimming were read from the DNA, whereas the V and J calls and clone size are those reported in that table. The table records approximately 270,000 clones, 75% to 90% of them present only once. The germline gives CDR1 DFQATT, CDR2 SNEGSKA (reference sequence). The CDR3 totals 13 residues. Deletions cut 3 bases from V and 0 bases from J, with 8 bases between.

The receptor was derived from a woman between 45 and 60 years old who had recovered from COVID-19. The chain employs TRBV20-1 and TRBJ1-1; D is unresolved. The sequencing input was PBMCs or T cells enriched from blood (not recorded which). CDR3 amino acids: CSASGPMNTEAFF. The CDR3 bases are TGCAGTGCTAGTGGGCCCATGAACACTGAAGCTTTCTTT.